This T cell receptor (beta chain) stems from a study of tumor-infiltrating lymphocytes in primary liver carcinoma. The CDR3 consists of 15 residues. Trimming at V came to 8 bases and at J to 2 bases, leaving 10 bases not matched to a gene. Germline V gives CDR1 SGHRS, CDR2 YFSETQ. Unsorted bulk tissue, roughly 19-33 mg of it, served as the source for co-extraction of RNA and DNA. With regard to this clonotype: Because the CDR3 is missing its conserved closing phenylalanine or tryptophan, this is likely a read error.

Total RNA (approximately 500 ng) served as template for TCR beta cDNA synthesis primed by a constant-region primer. ARM-PCR, slightly modified, supplied the TCR beta libraries through three nested multiplex PCR rounds. The first two PCR rounds used TRBV1-TRBV30 forward primers with a C-beta reverse primer, 10 cycles each. Each CDR3 protein gets one entry after TCRdb re-called the multiplex PCR reads with MiXCR. Here the sample spans over 40,000 distinct CDR3 sequences, around 77% being singletons. The clonotype originates from a man in his forties or fifties with primary liver carcinoma and hepatitis B virus infection. This rearrangement joins TRBV5-1 to TRBJ2-5; 9 nucleotides align to TRBD1. Sequencing was done on a sample of liver tumor tissue from sampling region 5. Stated subset: tumor region T5, tumor centre. The CDR3 is CASSQTGGEQETQYL. As DNA, the CDR3 is TGCGCCAGTAGCCAGACAGGGGGAGAACAAGAGACCCAGTACCTC.